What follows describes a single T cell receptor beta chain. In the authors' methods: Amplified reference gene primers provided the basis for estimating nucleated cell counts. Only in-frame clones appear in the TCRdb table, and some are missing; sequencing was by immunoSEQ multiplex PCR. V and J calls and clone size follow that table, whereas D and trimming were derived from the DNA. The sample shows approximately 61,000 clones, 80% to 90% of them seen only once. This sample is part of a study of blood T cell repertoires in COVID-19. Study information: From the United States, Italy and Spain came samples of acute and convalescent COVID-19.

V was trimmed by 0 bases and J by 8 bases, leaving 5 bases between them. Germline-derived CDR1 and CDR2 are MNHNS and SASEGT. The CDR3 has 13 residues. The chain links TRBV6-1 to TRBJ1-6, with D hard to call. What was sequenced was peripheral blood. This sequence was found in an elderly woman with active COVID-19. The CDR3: CASSEARYSPLHF. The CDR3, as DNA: TGTGCCAGCAGTGAAGCGCGGTATTCACCCCTCCACTTT.